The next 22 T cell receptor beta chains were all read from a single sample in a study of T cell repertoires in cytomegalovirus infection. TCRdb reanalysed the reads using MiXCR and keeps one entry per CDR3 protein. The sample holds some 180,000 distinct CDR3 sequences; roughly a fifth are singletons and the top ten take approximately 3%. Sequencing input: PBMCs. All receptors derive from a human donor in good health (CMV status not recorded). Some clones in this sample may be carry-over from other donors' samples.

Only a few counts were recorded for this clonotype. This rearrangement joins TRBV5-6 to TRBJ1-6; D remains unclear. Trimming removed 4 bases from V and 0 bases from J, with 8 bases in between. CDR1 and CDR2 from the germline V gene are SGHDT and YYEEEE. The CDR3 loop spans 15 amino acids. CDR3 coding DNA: TGTGCCAGCAGCAGGGAGAGCTCCTATAATTCACCCCTCCACTTT. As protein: CASSRESSYNSPLHF. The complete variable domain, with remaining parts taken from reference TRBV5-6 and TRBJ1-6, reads DAGVTQSPTHLIKTRGQQVTLRCSPKSGHDTVSWYQQALGQGPQFIFQYYEEEERQRGNFPDRFSGHQFPNYSSELNVNALLLGDSALYLCASSRESSYNSPLHFGNGTRLTVT.

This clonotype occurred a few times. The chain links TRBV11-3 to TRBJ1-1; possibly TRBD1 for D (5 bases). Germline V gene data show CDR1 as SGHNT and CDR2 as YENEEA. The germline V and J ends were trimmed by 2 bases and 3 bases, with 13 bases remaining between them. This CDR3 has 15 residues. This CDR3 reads CASSLTGTLDTEAFF. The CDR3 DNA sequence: TGTGCCAGCAGCTTAACCGGGACTTTAGACACTGAAGCTTTCTTT.

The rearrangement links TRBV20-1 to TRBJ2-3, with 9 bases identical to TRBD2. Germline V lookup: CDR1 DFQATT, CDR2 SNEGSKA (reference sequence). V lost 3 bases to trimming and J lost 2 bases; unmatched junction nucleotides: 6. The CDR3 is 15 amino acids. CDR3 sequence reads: CSARVAGAFTDTQYF. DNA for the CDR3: TGCAGTGCTAGGGTAGCGGGGGCCTTCACAGATACGCAGTATTTT.

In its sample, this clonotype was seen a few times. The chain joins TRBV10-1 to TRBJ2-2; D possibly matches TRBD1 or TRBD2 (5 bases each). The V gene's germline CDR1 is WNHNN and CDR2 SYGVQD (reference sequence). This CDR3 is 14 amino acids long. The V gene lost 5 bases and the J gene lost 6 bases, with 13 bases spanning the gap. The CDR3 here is CASSTGTTAGELFF. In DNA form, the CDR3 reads TGCGCCAGCAGTACCGGGACGACTGCCGGGGAGCTGTTTTTT.

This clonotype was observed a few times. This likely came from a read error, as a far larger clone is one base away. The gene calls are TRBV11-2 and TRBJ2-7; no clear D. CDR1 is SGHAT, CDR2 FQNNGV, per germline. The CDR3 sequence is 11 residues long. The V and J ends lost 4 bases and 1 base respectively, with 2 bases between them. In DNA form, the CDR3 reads TGTGCCAGCAGCTGGTCCTACGAGCAGTACTTC. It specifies CASSWSYEQYF.

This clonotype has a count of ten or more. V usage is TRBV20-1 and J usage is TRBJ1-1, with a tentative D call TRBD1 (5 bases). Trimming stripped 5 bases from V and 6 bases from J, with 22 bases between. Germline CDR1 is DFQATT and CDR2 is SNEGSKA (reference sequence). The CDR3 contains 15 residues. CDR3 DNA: TGCAGTGCTCGGACACACGAGTTTGAGTGGTCTGAAGCTTTCTTT. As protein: CSARTHEFEWSEAFF.

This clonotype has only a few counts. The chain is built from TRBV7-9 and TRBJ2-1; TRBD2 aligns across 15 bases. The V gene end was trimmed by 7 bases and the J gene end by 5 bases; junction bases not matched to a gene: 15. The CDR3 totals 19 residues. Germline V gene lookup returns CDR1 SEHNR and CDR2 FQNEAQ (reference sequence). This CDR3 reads CASTGLAGGPFTNNNEQFF. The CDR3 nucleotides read TGTGCCAGCACCGGACTAGCGGGAGGGCCCTTTACTAACAACAATGAGCAGTTCTTC.

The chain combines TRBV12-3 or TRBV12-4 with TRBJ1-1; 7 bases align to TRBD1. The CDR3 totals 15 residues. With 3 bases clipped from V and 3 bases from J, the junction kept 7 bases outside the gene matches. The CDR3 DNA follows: TGTGCCAGCAGTTTTGGGTGGGACAGACACACTGAAGCTTTCTTT. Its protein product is CASSFGWDRHTEAFF.

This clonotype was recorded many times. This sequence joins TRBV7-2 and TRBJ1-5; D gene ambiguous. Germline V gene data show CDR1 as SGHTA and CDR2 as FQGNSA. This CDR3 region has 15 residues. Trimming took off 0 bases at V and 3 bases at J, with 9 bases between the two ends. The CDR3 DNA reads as TGTGCCAGCAGCTTAGCGGGTAGGCTCAATCAGCCCCAGCATTTT. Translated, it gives CASSLAGRLNQPQHF.

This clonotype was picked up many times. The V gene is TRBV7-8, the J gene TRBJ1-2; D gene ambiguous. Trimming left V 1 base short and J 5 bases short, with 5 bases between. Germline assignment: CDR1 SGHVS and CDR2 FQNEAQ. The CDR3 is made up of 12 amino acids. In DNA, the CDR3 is TGTGCCAGCAGCTTAGAAGGATATGGCTACACCTTC. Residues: CASSLEGYGYTF.

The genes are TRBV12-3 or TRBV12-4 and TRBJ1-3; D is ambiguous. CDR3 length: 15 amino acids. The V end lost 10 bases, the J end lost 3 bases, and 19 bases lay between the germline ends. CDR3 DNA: TGTGCCACCTCGCCCACTCAGCGAGTTGGAAACACCATATATTTT. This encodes CATSPTQRVGNTIYF.

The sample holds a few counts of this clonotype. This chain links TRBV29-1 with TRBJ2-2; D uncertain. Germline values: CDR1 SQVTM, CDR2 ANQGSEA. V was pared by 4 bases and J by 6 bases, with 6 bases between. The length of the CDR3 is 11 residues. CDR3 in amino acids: CSVVQSGELFF. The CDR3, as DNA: TGCAGCGTTGTACAATCCGGGGAGCTGTTTTTT.

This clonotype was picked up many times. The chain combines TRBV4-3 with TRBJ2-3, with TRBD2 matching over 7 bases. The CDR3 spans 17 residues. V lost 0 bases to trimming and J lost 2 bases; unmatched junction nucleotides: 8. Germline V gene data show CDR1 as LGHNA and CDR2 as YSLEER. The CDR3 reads CASSQEGSGGNTDTQYF. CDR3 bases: TGCGCCAGCAGCCAAGAAGGTTCGGGAGGAAACACAGATACGCAGTATTTT.

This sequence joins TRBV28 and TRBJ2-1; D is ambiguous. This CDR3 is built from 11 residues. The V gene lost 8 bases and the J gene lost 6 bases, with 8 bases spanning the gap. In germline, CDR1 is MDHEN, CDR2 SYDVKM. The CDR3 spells CASSRFNEQFF. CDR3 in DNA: TGTGCCAGCTCGCGGTTCAATGAGCAGTTCTTC.

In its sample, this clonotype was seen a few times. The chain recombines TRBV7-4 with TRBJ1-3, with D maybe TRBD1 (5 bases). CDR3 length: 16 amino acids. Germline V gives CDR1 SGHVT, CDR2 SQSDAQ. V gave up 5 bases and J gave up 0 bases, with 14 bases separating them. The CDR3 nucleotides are TGTGCCAGCAGCCTCCGGGACGGAAGCTCTGGAAACACCATATATTTT. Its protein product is CASSLRDGSSGNTIYF. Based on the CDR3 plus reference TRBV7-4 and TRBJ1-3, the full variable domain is GAGVSQSPRYKVAKRGRDVALRCDSISGHVTLYWYRQTLGQGSEVLTYSQSDAQRDKSGRPSGRFSAERPERSVSTLKIQRTEQGDSAVYLCASSLRDGSSGNTIYFGEGSWLTVV.

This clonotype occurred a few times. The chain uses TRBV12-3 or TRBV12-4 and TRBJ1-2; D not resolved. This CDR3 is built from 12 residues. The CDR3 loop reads CGVRENNYGYTF. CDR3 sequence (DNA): TGTGGCGTTCGGGAAAATAACTATGGCTACACCTTC.

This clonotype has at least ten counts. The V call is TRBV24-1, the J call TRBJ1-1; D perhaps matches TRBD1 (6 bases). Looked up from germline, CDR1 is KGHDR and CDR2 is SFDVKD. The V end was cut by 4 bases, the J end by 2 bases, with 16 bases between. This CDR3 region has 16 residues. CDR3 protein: CATSDRGGRGNTEAFF. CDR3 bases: TGTGCCACCAGTGACCGAGGGGGACGGGGAAACACTGAAGCTTTCTTT.

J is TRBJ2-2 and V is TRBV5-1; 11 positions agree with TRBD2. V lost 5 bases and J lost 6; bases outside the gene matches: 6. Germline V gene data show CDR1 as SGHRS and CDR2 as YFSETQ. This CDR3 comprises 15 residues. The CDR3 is CASSPTSGTAGELFF. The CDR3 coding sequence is TGCGCCAGCAGTCCGACTAGCGGGACCGCCGGGGAGCTGTTTTTT. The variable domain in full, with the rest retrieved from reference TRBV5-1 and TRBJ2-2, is KAGVTQTPRYLIKTRGQQVTLSCSPISGHRSVSWYQQTPGQGLQFLFEYFSETQRNKGNFPGRFSGRQFSNSRSEMNVSTLELGDSALYLCASSPTSGTAGELFFGEGSRLTVL.

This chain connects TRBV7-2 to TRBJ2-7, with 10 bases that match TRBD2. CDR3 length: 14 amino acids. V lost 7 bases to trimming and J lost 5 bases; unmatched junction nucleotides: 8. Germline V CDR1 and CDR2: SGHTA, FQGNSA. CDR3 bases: TGTGCCAGCACCCCCGGACTAGCGGCAAACGAGCAGTACTTC. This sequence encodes CASTPGLAANEQYF.

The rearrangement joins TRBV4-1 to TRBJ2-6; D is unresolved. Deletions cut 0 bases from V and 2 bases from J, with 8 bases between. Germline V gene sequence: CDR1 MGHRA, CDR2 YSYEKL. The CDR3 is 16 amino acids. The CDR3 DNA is TGCGCCAGCAGCCAAGATGAAAGGGCTGGGGCCAACGTCCTGACTTTC. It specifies CASSQDERAGANVLTF.

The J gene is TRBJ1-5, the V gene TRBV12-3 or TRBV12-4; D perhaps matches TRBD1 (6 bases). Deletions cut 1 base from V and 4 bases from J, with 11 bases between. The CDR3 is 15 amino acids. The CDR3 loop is CASSLGGAGNQPQHF. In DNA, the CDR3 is TGTGCCAGCAGTTTAGGGGGGGCCGGAAATCAGCCCCAGCATTTT.

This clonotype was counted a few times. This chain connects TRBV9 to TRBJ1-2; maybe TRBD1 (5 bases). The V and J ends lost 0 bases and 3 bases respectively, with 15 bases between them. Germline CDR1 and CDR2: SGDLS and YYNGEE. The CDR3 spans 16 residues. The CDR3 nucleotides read TGTGCCAGCAGCGTAGTTGCCTCGGGGCTTGACTATGGCTACACCTTC. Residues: CASSVVASGLDYGYTF.